The clone carrying this TCR beta chain turned up a few times. No antigen is known for it. These data belong to a study of blood T cells in healthy people across ages. The CDR3 totals 11 residues. Trimming left V 6 bases short and J 4 bases short, with 3 bases between. Germline V lookup: CDR1 MNHEY, CDR2 SVGAGI. With a J-beta primer mix and a sample-barcoded 5' primer, a second PCR ran roughly 6 to 11 cycles. The template-switch adaptor, which had 12 random nucleotides, put a tag on each cDNA molecule. A single record per CDR3 protein comes from TCRdb applying MiXCR to the 5' RACE reads. The repertoire holds around 1,600,000 distinct CDR3 sequences, with roughly two fifths as singletons. The study, taken as a whole, reports: Bulk PBMC profiling left naive and antigen-experienced comparisons inconclusive.

This receptor was taken from a woman between 18 and 29 years old in good health. This sequence joins TRBV6-5 and TRBJ1-4; no reliable D call. The sample taken for sequencing was blood. DNA for the CDR3: TGTGCCAGCAGCCGTAATGAAAAACTGTTTTTT. It codes for CASSRNEKLFF.